The sequence of this T cell receptor beta chain was determined in a study of T cells in Graves' hyperthyroidism and ophthalmopathy. Amplified TCR beta CDR3 regions came from RNA transcripts. An initial round of RT-PCR targeting the TCR CDR3 relied on the HTBI primer set. MiXCR, applied by TCRdb to the multiplex PCR reads, yields one record per CDR3 protein. The sample contains around 180,000 distinct CDR3 sequences, around 15% of which appear only once. Germline lookup yields CDR1 SGHAT and CDR2 FQNNGV. This CDR3 has 15 residues. Trimming stripped 1 base from V and 7 bases from J, with 17 bases between. Patients with uncontrolled infections, other autoimmune diseases, pregnancy or lactation were excluded.

The sequence was collected from a woman between 45 and 65 years old with Graves' hyperthyroidism. V is TRBV11-2 and J is TRBJ2-7; D not certain. Sequenced input: blood. CDR3 coding DNA: TGTGCCAGCAGCTTAGTGCAGGCCGCCTACGGGGAGCAGTACTTC. This sequence encodes CASSLVQAAYGEQYF.